This T cell receptor (beta chain) comes out of a study of a mutant IDH1 vaccine in newly diagnosed glioma. On the study more broadly: Treated patients had a mean age of 40.4 years and an approximately 60% male, about 40% female split. Previous treatment comprised radiotherapy, temozolomide, or both, mostly both. Study-wide points: Patients showed vaccine-induced immune responses at a rate of 80% to 95%.

Assay: immunoSEQ multiplex PCR; the TCRdb copy retains only in-frame clones and omits some. The sample consists of 80,000 to 100,000 clones, 80% of them appearing once. With regard to this clone: The antigen is undetermined.

Time point indicated: baseline, week 1 (first vaccination visit). Treatment here: pre-vaccination baseline after standard-of-care therapy. Donor tumors were new WHO grade 3 or 4 IDH1-mutant, ATRX-lost astrocytomas. This material consisted of PBMCs, taken from a glioma patient treated with radiotherapy, temozolomide or both. The receptor was isolated from a man aged 40-49 years with glioma.

The CDR3 DNA reads as TGTGCCAGCGGCGAACTAGCGGGGGGAGCAGATACGCAGTATTTT. It encodes CASGELAGGADTQYF. This chain joins TRBV7-9 and TRBJ2-3; 12 bases match TRBD2. V lost 8 bases, J lost 4 bases, and 7 bases stayed unmatched. The CDR3 loop spans 15 amino acids. Germline V gives CDR1 SEHNR, CDR2 FQNEAQ (reference sequence). The whole variable domain, remainder taken from reference TRBV7-9 and TRBJ2-3, is DTGVSQNPRHKITKRGQNVTFRCDPISEHNRLYWYRQTLGQGPEFLTYFQNEAQLEKSRLLSDRFSAERPKGSFSTLEIQRTEQGDSAMYLCASGELAGGADTQYFGPGTRLTVL.